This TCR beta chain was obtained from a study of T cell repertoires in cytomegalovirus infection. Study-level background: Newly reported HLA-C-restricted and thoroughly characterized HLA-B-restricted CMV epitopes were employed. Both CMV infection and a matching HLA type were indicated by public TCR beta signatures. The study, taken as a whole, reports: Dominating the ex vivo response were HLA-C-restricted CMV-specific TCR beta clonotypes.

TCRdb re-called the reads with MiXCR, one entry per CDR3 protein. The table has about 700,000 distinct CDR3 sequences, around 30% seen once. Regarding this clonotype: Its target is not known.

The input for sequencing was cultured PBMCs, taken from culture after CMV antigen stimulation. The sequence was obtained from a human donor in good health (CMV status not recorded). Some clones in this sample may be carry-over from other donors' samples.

CDR3 in DNA: TGTGCCAGCAGCGTAGGAGGGGGGGACTACCACTACGAGCAGTACTTC. Protein product: CASSVGGGDYHYEQYF. The chain employs TRBV9 and TRBJ2-7, with TRBD2 as a possible D gene (7 bases). The germline V gene encodes CDR1 SGDLS and CDR2 YYNGEE. The CDR3 runs 16 residues. The ends were cut back, 0 bases at V and 3 bases at J, with 16 bases in the middle. The variable domain in full, completed from reference TRBV9 and TRBJ2-7, reads DSGVTQTPKHLITATGQRVTLRCSPRSGDLSVYWYQQSLDQGLQFLIQYYNGEERAKGNILERFSAQQFPDLHSELNLSSLELGDSALYFCASSVGGGDYHYEQYFGPGTRLTVT.